The clone carrying this T cell receptor beta chain occurred a few times. The antigen is undetermined. This CDR3 contains 16 residues. Per germline, CDR1 SGHTA and CDR2 FQGTGA. J gave up 4 bases and V 4 bases, and 3 bases lay outside the gene matches. These data are taken from a study of Graves' ophthalmopathy and Graves' hyperthyroidism. Other autoimmune disease, uncontrolled infection, pregnancy and lactation led to exclusion. Reliance was placed on clinical symptoms, serum thyroxine, TRAb, thyroid ultrasound and orbital computed tomography for diagnosis. Investigators amplified TCR beta CDR3 regions from RNA transcripts. HTBI-primed RT-PCR formed the first round, and a multiplex PCR formed the second. TCRdb reprocessed the multiplex PCR reads via MiXCR and lists one record per CDR3 protein. The table lists fewer than 350,000 distinct CDR3 sequences, 15% to 20% of them singletons. Study-wide points: Appearing in blood as well were most expanded thyroid clonotypes above 0.001 frequency. Ophthalmopathy and stable hyperthyroidism were discriminated by a 13-signature model, with around 88% sensitivity and around 81% specificity.

The chain recombines TRBV7-3 with TRBJ2-2; the match to TRBD2 covers 13 bases. Sequencing was carried out using peripheral blood. The TCR comes from an adult man with Graves' ophthalmopathy. The CDR3 loop reads CASSSTSGGGTGELFF. CDR3 DNA: TGTGCCAGCAGCTCCACTAGCGGGGGGGGCACCGGGGAGCTGTTTTTT.